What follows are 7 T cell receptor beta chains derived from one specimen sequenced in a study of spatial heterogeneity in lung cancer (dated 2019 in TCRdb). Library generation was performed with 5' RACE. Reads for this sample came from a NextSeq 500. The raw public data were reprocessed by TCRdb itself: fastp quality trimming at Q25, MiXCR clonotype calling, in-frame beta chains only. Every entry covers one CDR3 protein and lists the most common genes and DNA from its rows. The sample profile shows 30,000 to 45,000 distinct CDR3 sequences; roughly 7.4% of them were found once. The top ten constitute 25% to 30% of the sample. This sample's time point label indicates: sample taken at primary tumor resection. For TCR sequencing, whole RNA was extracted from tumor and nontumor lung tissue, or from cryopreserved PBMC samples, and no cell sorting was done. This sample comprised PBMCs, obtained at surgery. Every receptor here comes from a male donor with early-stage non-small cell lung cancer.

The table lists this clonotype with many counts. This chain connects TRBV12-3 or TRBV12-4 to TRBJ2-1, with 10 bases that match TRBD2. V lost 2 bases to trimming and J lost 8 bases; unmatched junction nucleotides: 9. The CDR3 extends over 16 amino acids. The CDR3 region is CASSLSRLAGVYEQFF. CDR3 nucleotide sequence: TGTGCCAGCAGTTTAAGTCGGCTAGCGGGAGTCTATGAGCAGTTCTTC.

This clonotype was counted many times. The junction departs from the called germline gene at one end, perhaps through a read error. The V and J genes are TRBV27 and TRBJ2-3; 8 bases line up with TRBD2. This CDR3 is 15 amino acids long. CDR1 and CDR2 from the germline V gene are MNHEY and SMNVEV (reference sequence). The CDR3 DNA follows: TGTGCCAGTAGTTTTGCGGGAGGTATCACAGATACGCAGTATTTT. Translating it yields CASSFAGGITDTQYF.

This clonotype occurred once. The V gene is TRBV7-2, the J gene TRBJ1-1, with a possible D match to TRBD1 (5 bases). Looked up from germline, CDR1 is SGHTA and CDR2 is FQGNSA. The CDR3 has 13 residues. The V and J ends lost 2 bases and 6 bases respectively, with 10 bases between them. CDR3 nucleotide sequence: TGTGCCAGCAGCTTAAAGAGGGGTTCTGAAGCTTTCTTT. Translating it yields CASSLKRGSEAFF.

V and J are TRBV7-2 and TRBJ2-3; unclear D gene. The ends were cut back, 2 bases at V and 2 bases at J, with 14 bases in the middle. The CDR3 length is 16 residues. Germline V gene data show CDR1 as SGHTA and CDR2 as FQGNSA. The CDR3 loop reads CASSLSLILATDTQYF. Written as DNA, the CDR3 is TGTGCCAGCAGCTTAAGTTTGATACTCGCCACAGATACGCAGTATTTT.

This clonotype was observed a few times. CDR3 amino acids: CASSLEGATNEKLFF. The CDR3 DNA reads TGTGCCAGCAGCTTAGAGGGTGCAACTAATGAAAAACTGTTTTTT. The J gene is TRBJ1-4, the V gene TRBV11-2, with unresolved D. Germline-derived CDR1 and CDR2 are SGHAT and FQNNGV. Trimming took off 0 bases at V and 0 bases at J, with 5 bases between the two ends. The CDR3 is made up of 15 amino acids.

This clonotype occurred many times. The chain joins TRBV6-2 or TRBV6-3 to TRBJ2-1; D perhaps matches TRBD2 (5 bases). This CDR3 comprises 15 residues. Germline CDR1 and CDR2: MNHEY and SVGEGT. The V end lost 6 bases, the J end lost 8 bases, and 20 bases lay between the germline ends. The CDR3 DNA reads TGTGCCAGCAGCCCGAGGGAGTATTATATCGATGAGCAGTTCTTC. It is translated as CASSPREYYIDEQFF.

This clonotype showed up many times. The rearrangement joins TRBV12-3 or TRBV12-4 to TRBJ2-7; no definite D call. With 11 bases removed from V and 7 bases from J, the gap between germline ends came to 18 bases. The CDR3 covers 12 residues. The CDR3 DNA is TGTGCCCCCAGCCCTGGCGTTAGGGAGCAGTACGTC. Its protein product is CAPSPGVREQYV.